Listed here are 25 T cell receptor beta chains from one sample, sequenced in a study of T cells in narcolepsy. The protocol was immunoSEQ multiplex PCR, while the TCRdb copy is restricted to in-frame clones and leaves out a portion. The table includes around 30,000 clones, roughly 80% detected once. Sequencing input: memory (CD45RA-) CD4+ T cells from blood. These receptors originate from a human donor in good health.

This clone was found a few times. The CDR3 nucleotides read TGTGCCAGCAGCGCTGGGACAGCCCGGGAGACCCAGTACTTC. Translated, it gives CASSAGTARETQYF. This chain links TRBV5-4 with TRBJ2-5; 7 nucleotides match TRBD1. In germline, CDR1 is SGHNT, CDR2 YYREEE (reference sequence). V lost 4 bases to trimming and J lost 5 bases; unmatched junction nucleotides: 8. The CDR3 is 14 residues long.

The chain combines TRBV18 with TRBJ2-7; D gene ambiguous. Germline loops: CDR1 KGHSH, CDR2 LQKENI. This CDR3 region has 12 residues. With 8 bases removed from V and 0 bases from J, the gap between germline ends came to 8 bases. The CDR3 reads CASAESSYEQYF. CDR3 nucleotides: TGTGCCAGCGCCGAGAGCTCCTACGAGCAGTACTTC.

As for this clone: A junction end diverges from the germline sequence, so it may reflect a read error. The chain links TRBV2 to TRBJ2-2; 7 nucleotides line up with TRBD1. CDR1 SNHLY and CDR2 FYNNEI come from the germline V gene. The length of the CDR3 is 15 residues. The CDR3: CASSQRGPNTGERFF. In DNA form, the CDR3 reads TGTGCCAGCAGTCAAAGGGGGCCAAACACCGGGGAGCGGTTTTTT.

V gene TRBV6-6 combines with J gene TRBJ2-7; 10 nucleotides agree with TRBD2. Germline V gene sequence: CDR1 MNHNY, CDR2 SVGAGI (reference sequence). The CDR3 is made up of 16 amino acids. V trimming: 2 bases; J trimming: 6 bases; junction bases outside the gene matches: 10. CDR3 sequence: CASSYTGTSVTGEQYF. The CDR3 bases are TGTGCCAGCAGTTACACAGGGACTAGCGTGACGGGCGAGCAGTACTTC.

The chain is built from TRBV5-5 and TRBJ1-2; TRBD1 might be the D (6 bases). This CDR3 region has 13 residues. V gave up 2 bases and J gave up 8 bases, with 13 bases separating them. Germline CDR1 is SGHKS and CDR2 is YYEKEE (reference sequence). The CDR3, as DNA: TGTGCCAGCAGCTTAAGAAACAGGGTAGGCTACACCTTC. Amino acid sequence: CASSLRNRVGYTF.

The chain employs TRBV27 and TRBJ2-6, with D possibly TRBD1 on 7 matching bases. The V and J ends lost 6 bases and 4 bases respectively, with 16 bases between them. Germline CDR1 reads MNHEY; CDR2 reads SMNVEV (reference sequence). This CDR3 has 16 residues. In nucleotides, the CDR3 is TGTGCCAGCAGATCAGGGGGGTCGTCAGGGGCCAACGTCCTGACTTTC. As protein: CASRSGGSSGANVLTF.

CDR3 nucleotide sequence: TGTGCCAGCAGCACCCTACAGGGATGGCCCCAGCATTTT. Its protein is CASSTLQGWPQHF. The chain is built from TRBV21-1 and TRBJ1-5; TRBD1, as called in the table, went unchecked against the DNA. TRBV21-1 is labeled a pseudogene. The CDR3 is made up of 13 amino acids.

This chain links TRBV6-1 with TRBJ2-7, with TRBD1 identical over 7 bases. Losses at the gene ends were 7 bases for V and 2 bases for J; bases not matched to a gene: 11. Germline CDR1 and CDR2: MNHNS and SASEGT. The CDR3 is 15 residues long. CDR3 DNA sequence: TGTGCCAGCACCACAACCGGGACAGCAACCTACGAGCAGTACTTC. Amino acid sequence: CASTTTGTATYEQYF.

The rearrangement joins TRBV7-9 to TRBJ2-5; the D gene is possibly TRBD1 (6 bases). With 3 bases removed from V and 3 bases from J, the gap between germline ends came to 11 bases. Germline CDR1 is SEHNR and CDR2 is FQNEAQ (reference sequence). The length of the CDR3 is 14 residues. CDR3 nucleotide sequence: TGTGCCAGCAGCTTGGGTGCAGGGGAAGAGACCCAGTACTTC. Translation gives CASSLGAGEETQYF.

V and J are TRBV7-6 and TRBJ2-2; 13 bases agree with TRBD2. This CDR3 region has 18 residues. Germline CDR1 and CDR2: SGHVS and FNYEAQ. J was trimmed by 2 bases and V by 2 bases; bases with no gene match: 5. CDR3 loop: CASSLRGGLAGNTGELFF. CDR3 nucleotide sequence: TGTGCCAGCAGCTTAAGGGGGGGACTAGCGGGAAACACCGGGGAGCTGTTTTTT.

This clone came up a few times. The chain carries TRBV7-9 and TRBJ1-6, with 11 bases that match TRBD1. The CDR3 length is 17 residues. Germline trimming cut 0 bases from V and 8 bases from J; bases unmatched to any gene: 6. Germline V gives CDR1 SEHNR, CDR2 FQNEAQ (reference sequence). Here the CDR3 reads CASSLAVGTGGDSPLHF. In nucleotides, the CDR3 is TGTGCCAGCAGCTTAGCGGTGGGGACAGGGGGTGATTCACCCCTCCACTTT.

The chain links TRBV7-2 to TRBJ1-1, with 10 bases fitting TRBD1. The CDR3 covers 14 residues. The germline V gene has CDR1 SGHTA and CDR2 FQGNSA. V lost 5 bases, J lost 8 bases, and 8 bases stayed unmatched. The CDR3 protein is CASSPRTGGGEAFF. CDR3 sequence (DNA): TGTGCCAGCAGCCCGCGGACAGGGGGTGGCGAAGCTTTCTTT.

This chain connects TRBV6-1 to TRBJ1-1; D is possibly TRBD1 (5 bases). Germline V gene sequence: CDR1 MNHNS, CDR2 SASEGT. The CDR3 contains 16 residues. The V and J ends lost 2 bases and 1 base respectively, with 14 bases between them. CDR3 DNA sequence: TGTGCCAGCAGTGAAAGGGGAACAAGAGGGAACACTGAAGCTTTCTTT. Amino acids: CASSERGTRGNTEAFF.

The V and J genes are TRBV19 and TRBJ1-2; no clear D gene. Germline lookup yields CDR1 LNHDA and CDR2 SQIVND (reference sequence). Deletions cut 7 bases from V and 0 bases from J, with 3 bases between. The CDR3 runs to 11 residues. The CDR3 sequence is CASITNYGYTF. CDR3 in DNA: TGTGCCAGTATCACTAACTATGGCTACACCTTC.

V gene TRBV6-5 combines with J gene TRBJ2-7; 10 bases are shared with TRBD1. The V gene's germline CDR1 is MNHEY and CDR2 SVGAGI. The trim removed 4 bases at V and 3 bases at J, leaving 3 bases unmatched. CDR3 length equals 14 residues. DNA of the CDR3: TGTGCCAGCAGTTCGGGACAGGGGCTCTACGAGCAGTACTTC. Translation gives CASSSGQGLYEQYF.

V is TRBV5-4 and J is TRBJ2-5, with TRBD1 matching 8 bases. The J call may not be correct, given that the DNA end is closer to TRBJ2-7. CDR1 is SGHNT, CDR2 YYREEE, per germline (reference sequence). This CDR3 has 18 residues. CDR3 in DNA: TGTGCCAGCAGCCTCTTGTCGGGACAGGCTGTAGGGCCCTACGAGCAGTACTTC. Translated: CASSLLSGQAVGPYEQYF.

The chain joins TRBV7-6 to TRBJ1-1; perhaps TRBD1 as D (6 bases). Germline-derived CDR1 and CDR2 are SGHVS and FNYEAQ. Deletions cut 5 bases from V and 3 bases from J, with 10 bases between. The CDR3 consists of 13 residues. CDR3 coding DNA: TGTGCCAGCAGCAAACAGGGTTACACTGAAGCTTTCTTT. It is translated as CASSKQGYTEAFF.

This chain connects TRBV5-4 to TRBJ1-2; D gene ambiguous. Trimming stripped 1 base from V and 4 bases from J, with 14 bases between. This CDR3 is 15 amino acids long. Germline values: CDR1 SGHNT, CDR2 YYREEE (reference sequence). CDR3 nucleotides: TGTGCCAGCAGCTTGTTTCAATCACTCGGCTATGGCTACACCTTC. Translating gives CASSLFQSLGYGYTF.

The chain is built from TRBV6-9 and TRBJ2-1, with 8 bases that match TRBD2. The V gene's germline CDR1 is MNHGY and CDR2 SVAAGI. This CDR3 is 15 amino acids long. The J segment lost 2 bases and the V segment lost 3 bases, leaving 3 bases of the junction unmatched. Here the CDR3 reads CASSYVAGTYNEQFF. CDR3 DNA sequence: TGTGCCAGCAGTTACGTAGCGGGGACCTACAATGAGCAGTTCTTC.

The rearrangement joins TRBV7-9 to TRBJ2-3; TRBD2 is a possible D gene (6 bases). Per germline, CDR1 SEHNR and CDR2 FQNEAQ (reference sequence). Trimming removed 5 bases from V and 3 bases from J, with 15 bases in between. The CDR3 contains 15 residues. CDR3 coding DNA: TGTGCCAGCAGCCACCTGGTTAGCGGTACAGATACGCAGTATTTT. Amino acids: CASSHLVSGTDTQYF.

V gene TRBV5-1 combines with J gene TRBJ1-5, with a weak D call TRBD1 (5 bases). CDR3 length: 16 amino acids. Trimming cost V 4 bases and J 7 bases, with 21 bases left between them. Germline V gene data show CDR1 as SGHRS and CDR2 as YFSETQ. The CDR3 DNA reads as TGCGCCAGCAGCCAAGAAACCCGGGACGCGGGGCAGCCCCAGCATTTT. Translation: CASSQETRDAGQPQHF.

V gene TRBV15 combines with J gene TRBJ2-7, with TRBD2 as a possible D gene (6 bases). V was shortened by 0 bases and J by 6 bases, with 15 bases between the two germline ends. Germline V gives CDR1 LNHNV, CDR2 YYDKDF (reference sequence). The CDR3 spans 15 residues. CDR3 in amino acids: CATSRDVGVGGEQYF. The CDR3 DNA is TGTGCCACCAGCAGAGATGTAGGGGTGGGAGGCGAGCAGTACTTC.

The rearrangement uses TRBV2 and TRBJ1-3, with TRBD1 matching over 7 bases. J lost 3 bases, V lost 5 bases, and 13 bases had no gene match. The CDR3 has 17 residues. Germline CDR1 and CDR2: SNHLY and FYNNEI. For the CDR3, the DNA is TGTGCCAGCAGTCCACAGGGGAGGAGGATAAGTGGAAACACCATATATTTT. This codes for CASSPQGRRISGNTIYF.

The gene calls are TRBV19 and TRBJ2-7; a possible D gene is TRBD1 (7 bases). The CDR3 consists of 16 residues. CDR1 and CDR2 (germline): LNHDA, SQIVND (reference sequence). V was cut by 0 bases and J by 1 base, with 13 bases left in between. CDR3 loop: CASSIDSGGKSYEQYF. In DNA, the CDR3 is TGTGCCAGTAGTATAGACTCAGGGGGGAAATCCTACGAGCAGTACTTC.

The genes are TRBV10-3 and TRBJ2-7, with TRBD2 matching 8 bases. This CDR3 is 14 amino acids long. Germline V gene sequence: CDR1 ENHRY, CDR2 SYGVKD. V shed 7 bases and J 3 bases; nucleotides not matched to a gene: 8. The CDR3 DNA reads TGTGCCATCAAACAAAGCGGGGGTGTCTACGAGCAGTACTTC. Residues: CAIKQSGGVYEQYF.